This entry lists 27 T cell receptor beta chains sequenced from one sample in a study of a mutant IDH1 vaccine in newly diagnosed glioma. Their antigen targets remain unknown. The time point denotes: week 5, during vaccination. The vaccine gave 300 ug of a 20-mer mutant IDH1 peptide subcutaneously per dose. Sequencing used immunoSEQ multiplex PCR; TCRdb keeps in-frame clones, though not all of them. Seen here are some 51,000 clones, around four fifths observed once, and the top ten hold 1.8%. This specimen consisted of PBMCs, obtained from a glioma patient whose treatment included an IDH1 peptide vaccine. The receptors were sampled from a woman in her thirties or forties with glioma.

This clone turned up a few times. The V gene is TRBV18, the J gene TRBJ1-6; tentative D call: TRBD1 (6 bases). Deletions cut 6 bases from V and 11 bases from J, with 14 bases between. The germline V gene encodes CDR1 KGHSH and CDR2 LQKENI. This CDR3 region has 13 residues. The CDR3 region is CASSNGGAAPLHF. In DNA form, the CDR3 reads TGTGCCAGCTCCAACGGGGGGGCGGCACCCCTCCACTTT.

The rearrangement links TRBV7-2 to TRBJ1-6; D is unclear. Germline-derived CDR1 and CDR2 are SGHTA and FQGNSA. Deletions cut 5 bases from V and 10 bases from J, with 12 bases between. The CDR3 covers 13 residues. The CDR3 reads CASSPNSGSPLHF. For the CDR3, the DNA is TGTGCCAGCAGCCCAAACTCGGGATCACCCCTCCACTTT.

The chain carries TRBV11-2 and TRBJ2-2, with unresolved D. Trimming cost V 10 bases and J 4 bases, with 10 bases left between them. Germline CDR1 is SGHAT and CDR2 is FQNNGV. CDR3 length equals 12 residues. CDR3 region: CATPEATGELFF. CDR3 sequence (DNA): TGTGCCACCCCTGAGGCCACCGGGGAGCTGTTTTTT.

The genes are TRBV7-8 and TRBJ2-7; the D is unclear. This CDR3 region has 11 residues. Per the germline V gene, CDR1 is SGHVS and CDR2 is FQNEAQ. V was shortened by 5 bases and J by 2 bases, with 4 bases between the two germline ends. The DNA for the CDR3 is TGTGCCAGCAGCCCCGCCTACGAGCAGTACTTC. Its protein is CASSPAYEQYF.

This rearrangement joins TRBV5-1 to TRBJ2-5; D gene ambiguous. This CDR3 has 11 amino acids. Germline lookup yields CDR1 SGHRS and CDR2 YFSETQ. Trimming took off 4 bases at V and 1 base at J, with 2 bases between the two ends. The CDR3 region is CASSIQETQYF. CDR3 bases: TGCGCCAGCAGCATCCAAGAGACCCAGTACTTC.

This clone has more than one count but fewer than ten. The chain employs TRBV6-6 and TRBJ2-3; the match to TRBD2 covers 14 bases. Germline V lookup: CDR1 MNHNY, CDR2 SVGAGI (reference sequence). The CDR3 is made up of 15 amino acids. Trimming at V came to 6 bases and at J to 4 bases, leaving 3 bases not matched to a gene. CDR3 in DNA: TGTGCCAGCAGCCCGGGACTAGCGGGGGCAGATACGCAGTATTTT. Amino acids: CASSPGLAGADTQYF.

This clone was counted only a few times. The rearrangement links TRBV25-1 to TRBJ1-1; D gene uncertain. V dropped 6 bases and J dropped 1 base, with 12 bases sitting between them. The CDR3 runs 14 residues. Germline lookup yields CDR1 MGHDK and CDR2 SYGVNS. CDR3 sequence (DNA): TGTGCCAGCAGAGAGAGAAGCACGAACACTGAAGCTTTCTTT. Encoded protein: CASRERSTNTEAFF. The variable domain in full, completed from reference TRBV25-1 and TRBJ1-1, reads EADIYQTPRYLVIGTGKKITLECSQTMGHDKMYWYQQDPGMELHLIHYSYGVNSTEKGDLSSESTVSRIRTEHFPLTLESARPSHTSQYLCASRERSTNTEAFFGQGTRLTVV.

The genes are TRBV10-2 and TRBJ2-7; 7 positions match TRBD2. Germline V gene sequence: CDR1 WSHSY, CDR2 SAAADI. The CDR3 spans 13 residues. V was pared by 6 bases and J by 2 bases, with 4 bases of the junction left unmatched. The CDR3 protein is CASRAGSTYEQYF. CDR3 in DNA: TGCGCCAGCAGAGCGGGGTCAACCTACGAGCAGTACTTC.

This clone appeared a single time. The chain recombines TRBV7-2 with TRBJ1-1; D gene unclear. Germline V CDR1 and CDR2: SGHTA, FQGNSA. V was trimmed by 5 bases and J by 5 bases, leaving 12 bases between them. CDR3 length equals 13 residues. In DNA, the CDR3 is TGTGCCAGCAGCACCGACACGGGGACTGAAGCTTTCTTT. Encoded protein: CASSTDTGTEAFF.

This sequence joins TRBV4-2 and TRBJ2-3; TRBD2 matches 12 bases. Germline V gene data show CDR1 as LGHNA and CDR2 as YNFKEQ. V lost 4 bases and J lost 3; bases outside the gene matches: 5. This CDR3 spans 16 amino acids. This CDR3 reads CASSPTSGGGTDTQYF. DNA of the CDR3: TGTGCCAGCAGCCCGACTAGCGGGGGAGGGACAGATACGCAGTATTTT.

V gene TRBV6-6 combines with J gene TRBJ1-1; D is unclear. The V and J ends lost 5 bases and 5 bases respectively, with 9 bases between them. CDR3 size: 12 residues. Germline CDR1 MNHNY, CDR2 SVGAGI (reference sequence). The CDR3 region is CASSRLGTEAFF. CDR3 DNA: TGTGCCAGCAGTCGGCTGGGGACTGAAGCTTTCTTT.

The chain couples TRBV4-1 to TRBJ2-7, with 9 bases lining up with TRBD2. CDR3 length: 18 amino acids. J gave up 2 bases and V 4 bases, and 15 bases lay outside the gene matches. In germline, CDR1 is MGHRA, CDR2 YSYEKL. The CDR3 bases are TGCGCCAGCAGCCCATCAATTCCCGGGACTAGCTTAGCCTACGAGCAGTACTTC. This translates into CASSPSIPGTSLAYEQYF.

The genes are TRBV9 and TRBJ1-1, with TRBD1 as a possible D gene (5 bases). Germline values: CDR1 SGDLS, CDR2 YYNGEE. Trimming removed 3 bases at V and 1 base at J, with 13 bases between. The CDR3 has 15 amino acids. The CDR3 loop reads CASSGRMGENTEAFF. CDR3 bases: TGTGCCAGCAGCGGACGGATGGGGGAGAACACTGAAGCTTTCTTT.

The gene calls are TRBV10-2 and TRBJ1-2; D uncertain. CDR1 is WSHSY and CDR2 is SAAADI in the germline V gene. The CDR3 contains 18 residues. The V end was cut by 2 bases, the J end by 4 bases, with 23 bases between. The CDR3 sequence is CASSENRLNKTPVYGYTF. CDR3 sequence (DNA): TGCGCCAGCAGTGAGAATAGACTTAATAAGACCCCAGTCTATGGCTACACCTTC.

The chain combines TRBV5-1 with TRBJ2-5; 8 bases match TRBD2. The CDR3 has 17 amino acids. Germline CDR1 is SGHRS and CDR2 is YFSETQ. Losses at the gene ends were 4 bases for V and 4 bases for J; bases not matched to a gene: 15. CDR3 bases: TGCGCCAGCAGCCATCGGAAGGCGGGGGGCCCCCCAGAGACCCAGTACTTC. It yields the protein CASSHRKAGGPPETQYF.

In its sample, this clone was seen once. The chain joins TRBV6-6 to TRBJ2-7; unclear D gene. CDR3 length: 13 amino acids. Trimming shortened V by 4 bases and J by 2 bases, and 9 bases separated the two germline ends. The germline V gene has CDR1 MNHNY and CDR2 SVGAGI (reference sequence). This chain's CDR3 is CASSSRIAYEQYF. The CDR3 bases are TGTGCCAGCAGTTCCCGGATCGCCTACGAGCAGTACTTC.

For the CDR3, the DNA is TGCGCCAGCAGCCGGGAGGGGATGAGTGGCTACGAGCAGTACTTC. Translated, it gives CASSREGMSGYEQYF. The rearrangement joins TRBV4-1 to TRBJ2-7, with 7 bases fitting TRBD2. V shed 4 bases and J 3 bases; nucleotides not matched to a gene: 9. Germline V gene data show CDR1 as MGHRA and CDR2 as YSYEKL. CDR3 length: 15 amino acids.

V is TRBV2 and J is TRBJ2-3; D is ambiguous. The CDR3 is 12 residues long. Germline lookup yields CDR1 SNHLY and CDR2 FYNNEI. V lost 8 bases and J 8 bases, leaving 14 bases between the germline ends. CDR3 nucleotide sequence: TGTGCCAGCCTGGGGAACCTAGGTACGCAGTATTTT. Encoded protein: CASLGNLGTQYF. Drawing the rest from reference TRBV2 and TRBJ2-3, the complete variable domain is EPEVTQTPSHQVTQMGQEVILRCVPISNHLYFYWYRQILGQKVEFLVSFYNNEISEKSEIFDDQFSVERPDGSNFTLKIRSTKLEDSAMYFCASLGNLGTQYFGPGTRLTVL.

This chain uses TRBV5-1 with TRBJ2-3; 8 nucleotides agree with TRBD2. From germline, CDR1 is SGHRS and CDR2 YFSETQ. V trimming: 1 base; J trimming: 0 bases; junction bases outside the gene matches: 10. This CDR3 contains 18 residues. In DNA, the CDR3 is TGCGCCAGCAGCTTGTTGCTGCGACTAGCGTCGAGCACAGATACGCAGTATTTT. The encoded protein is CASSLLLRLASSTDTQYF.

V usage is TRBV5-1 and J usage is TRBJ2-7, with 7 bases that match TRBD2. The germline gives CDR1 SGHRS, CDR2 YFSETQ. The length of the CDR3 is 15 residues. V gave up 0 bases and J gave up 3 bases; unmatched junction bases: 6. CDR3 DNA: TGCGCCAGCAGCTTGGAGGCGGGACTATACTACGAGCAGTACTTC. Encoded protein: CASSLEAGLYYEQYF. Full variable domain (remainder filled in from reference TRBV5-1 and TRBJ2-7): KAGVTQTPRYLIKTRGQQVTLSCSPISGHRSVSWYQQTPGQGLQFLFEYFSETQRNKGNFPGRFSGRQFSNSRSEMNVSTLELGDSALYLCASSLEAGLYYEQYFGPGTRLTVT.

CDR3: CAISAGGEAFF. The CDR3 DNA reads TGTGCCATCTCGGCAGGCGGTGAAGCTTTCTTT. This sequence joins TRBV10-3 and TRBJ1-1; D ambiguous. Trimming stripped 8 bases from V and 7 bases from J, with 11 bases between. Germline-derived CDR1 and CDR2 are ENHRY and SYGVKD. The CDR3 totals 11 residues.

The chain couples TRBV19 to TRBJ2-7, with 12 bases matching TRBD1. CDR3 length: 14 residues. Germline V gives CDR1 LNHDA, CDR2 SQIVND (reference sequence). V shed 4 bases, J shed 4 bases, and the junction held 2 bases outside the gene matches. CDR3 protein: CASSTGQGAYEQYF. The CDR3 nucleotides are TGTGCCAGTAGTACGGGACAGGGGGCTTACGAGCAGTACTTC.

The gene calls are TRBV20-1 and TRBJ2-1, with 8 bases lining up with TRBD2. CDR1 and CDR2 from the germline V gene are DFQATT and SNEGSKA (reference sequence). J was trimmed by 9 bases and V by 6 bases; bases with no gene match: 4. The CDR3 sequence is 11 residues long. CDR3 nucleotides: TGCAGTGCAAAACTAGCGGCTGAGCAGTTCTTC. Encoded protein: CSAKLAAEQFF.

This clone was counted between two and nine times. This chain connects TRBV4-1 to TRBJ2-3, with D perhaps matching TRBD1 or TRBD2 (5 bases each). The CDR3 length is 15 residues. V dropped 5 bases and J dropped 1 base, with 13 bases sitting between them. Germline V gene data show CDR1 as MGHRA and CDR2 as YSYEKL. CDR3 DNA sequence: TGCGCCAGCAGCTCGGGTTTGGGGGGCACAGATACGCAGTATTTT. Amino acids: CASSSGLGGTDTQYF.

This clone was picked up a small number of times. The sample carries other DNA sequences with the same CDR3. This rearrangement joins TRBV5-1 to TRBJ1-2; possible D gene TRBD1, 6 bases. The CDR3 runs 14 residues. The ends were cut back, 4 bases at V and 0 bases at J, with 10 bases in the middle. The germline CDR1 and CDR2 sequences are SGHRS and YFSETQ. The CDR3 is CASSKTGPNYGYTF. CDR3 sequence (DNA): TGCGCCAGCAGCAAGACAGGCCCTAACTATGGCTACACCTTC. Filled out from reference TRBV5-1 and TRBJ1-2, the complete variable domain reads KAGVTQTPRYLIKTRGQQVTLSCSPISGHRSVSWYQQTPGQGLQFLFEYFSETQRNKGNFPGRFSGRQFSNSRSEMNVSTLELGDSALYLCASSKTGPNYGYTFGSGTRLTVV.

The rearrangement joins TRBV2 to TRBJ2-6; D is undetermined. From germline, CDR1 is SNHLY and CDR2 FYNNEI. Trimming took off 7 bases at V and 0 bases at J, with 16 bases between the two ends. The CDR3 spans 17 residues. The CDR3 is CASNEPKRPSGANVLTF. The CDR3 coding sequence is TGTGCCAGCAACGAACCTAAGAGACCCTCTGGGGCCAACGTCCTGACTTTC. Variable domain in full (rest from reference TRBV2 and TRBJ2-6): EPEVTQTPSHQVTQMGQEVILRCVPISNHLYFYWYRQILGQKVEFLVSFYNNEISEKSEIFDDQFSVERPDGSNFTLKIRSTKLEDSAMYFCASNEPKRPSGANVLTFGAGSRLTVL.

This chain joins TRBV30 and TRBJ1-5, with TRBD1 matching over 8 bases. The V segment lost 2 bases and the J segment 2 bases; nucleotides outside the gene matches: 2. There are 14 residues in the CDR3. Germline values: CDR1 GTSNPN, CDR2 SVGIG (reference sequence). The CDR3 bases are TGTGCCTGGAGTAAACAGGGGGGCAATCAGCCCCAGCATTTT. It translates to CAWSKQGGNQPQHF.